This is a list of T cell receptor beta chains from one sample in a study of shared clonotypes between healthy human individuals. Data came from immunoSEQ multiplex PCR; TCRdb stores just in-frame clones and leaves some out. This repertoire shows fewer than 2.5 million clones, roughly 93% found once; its top ten account for around 0.4%. Sequenced sample: naive CD4+ T cells from PBMCs. The receptor source for this set is a young man in good health. Some clones in this sample may be carry-over from other donors' samples. The CDR3 runs from the conserved cysteine through the conserved F or W. D genes are given only for firm matches. Rows give clone size only sometimes, using once, few, many, or a class for an expanded clone.

J	D	size	V	DNA	CDR3
TRBJ2-3	TRBD1	.	TRBV14	TGTGCCAGCAGCCTTACTCCCGGGACAGGGGGCACAGATACGCAGTATTTT	CASSLTPGTGGTDTQYF
TRBJ1-3	TRBD1	.	TRBV9	TGTGCCAGCAGCAGCCGACAGGGGGTCCTCTCTGGAAACACCATATATTTT	CASSSRQGVLSGNTIYF
TRBJ2-1	.	.	TRBV28	TGTGCCAGCAGTTTTAATTTGCGGGATCATTCCTACAATGAGCAGTTCTTC	CASSFNLRDHSYNEQFF
TRBJ1-1	.	.	TRBV19	TGTGCCAGTAGTATAGAGGGCAGCAGGGGAAGTGAAGCTTTCTTT	CASSIEGSRGSEAFF
TRBJ2-7	TRBD2	once	TRBV18	TGTGCCAGCTCACCTGACGAGCGGGAGGGCCTCGACGAGCAGTACTTC	CASSPDEREGLDEQYF
TRBJ1-1	.	.	TRBV7-9	TGTGCCAGCAGCTCCCGGACCTCGGGGAACACTGAAGCTTTCTTT	CASSSRTSGNTEAFF
TRBJ1-3	.	once	TRBV2	TGTGCCAGCAAAGTCTTCTCTGGAAACACCATATATTTT	CASKVFSGNTIYF
TRBJ2-1	TRBD2	.	TRBV5-1	TGCGCCAGCAGCCCCGGGGGGGCCTACAATGAGCAGTTCTTC	CASSPGGAYNEQFF
TRBJ2-1	TRBD2	once	TRBV19	TGTGCCAGTAGTATAGCAGCGGGAGGCCATATAAACAATGAGCAGTTCTTC	CASSIAAGGHINNEQFF
TRBJ1-2	TRBD1	.	TRBV4-3	TGCGCCAGCAGCCAAGGACAGGGTTTAAGGGGCTACACCTTC	CASSQGQGLRGYTF
TRBJ1-1	.	.	TRBV30	TGTGCCTGGAGTGTAACGGGGCAGAGCGCGGCTTTCTTT	CAWSVTGQSAAFF